This TCR beta chain emerged from a study of blood T cell repertoires in COVID-19. Study context: Acute and convalescent COVID-19 samples came from the United States, Italy and Spain. From T cells, B-cell-depleted T cells, or PBMCs came the material, which was cDNA or gDNA.

The CDR3 covers 17 residues. The J segment lost 5 bases and the V segment lost 4 bases, leaving 10 bases of the junction unmatched. Germline V gives CDR1 LNHDA, CDR2 SQIVND (reference sequence). Original data processing: From reference gene primer amplification, estimates of nucleated cell counts were derived. Sequenced by immunoSEQ multiplex PCR; TCRdb stores in-frame clones only, minus some. V, J and clone size are those of that table, while D and trimming were read from the DNA. Here the sample spans roughly 70,000 clones, 70% to 90% being singletons. This clone was counted a single time. This receptor was obtained from an elderly woman with active or convalescent COVID-19. This chain uses TRBV19 with TRBJ2-1, with TRBD2 matching 11 bases. The sequencing sample was made of peripheral blood. The CDR3 here is CASSTVYSGRGNNEQFF. CDR3 DNA sequence: TGTGCCAGTAGTACGGTTTATAGCGGGAGGGGGAACAATGAGCAGTTCTTC.